This TCR beta chain comes out of a study of T cells in Graves' hyperthyroidism and ophthalmopathy. Each diagnosis drew on symptoms, thyroxine, TRAb, thyroid ultrasound and orbital computed tomography findings. The authors took PBMCs from 9.5 to 10 ml fresh peripheral blood. The table lists this clonotype with many counts. TCR beta CDR3 sequences were amplified from RNA transcripts. The HTBI primer set drove a first-round RT-PCR of the TCR CDR3. MiXCR was run by TCRdb on the multiplex PCR reads, yielding one entry per CDR3 protein. The table lists around 390,000 distinct CDR3 sequences, roughly 15% of them singletons. The origin of this receptor is a woman aged 25 to 39 with Graves' ophthalmopathy. The sequenced sample was blood.

In nucleotides, the CDR3 is TGCAGTGCTAAGAGGGGGGGCAGCTCCTACAATGAGCAGTTCTTC. As protein: CSAKRGGSSYNEQFF. This rearrangement joins TRBV20-1 to TRBJ2-1, with a weak D call TRBD2 (7 bases). This CDR3 is 15 amino acids long. Trimming pared 4 bases from V and 0 bases from J, leaving 13 bases between. The germline V gene encodes CDR1 DFQATT and CDR2 SNEGSKA (reference sequence).